A single sample is the source of the 5 T cell receptor beta chains below, sequenced in a study of early T cells in non-severe SARS-CoV-2 infection. TCRdb redid the calling of the 5' RACE reads with MiXCR, one entry per CDR3 protein. The repertoire holds 30,000 to 45,000 distinct CDR3 sequences, with 3.5% to 4% as singletons. The sample consisted of whole blood. The receptors were gathered from an adult who was a healthcare worker with PCR-confirmed SARS-CoV-2 infection or an uninfected control (not recorded which).

This clonotype has just a few counts. The genes are TRBV2 and TRBJ2-3, with a possible D match to TRBD1 (6 bases). CDR1 is SNHLY, CDR2 FYNNEI, per germline. There are 13 residues in the CDR3. Trimming removed 5 bases at V and 5 bases at J, with 11 bases between. The CDR3 loop is CASSQGRIDTQYF. The CDR3 region has the DNA TGTGCCAGCAGTCAGGGGCGCATAGATACGCAGTATTTT.

This clonotype has at least ten counts. The CDR3 is CASSGGRALGDNEQFF. CDR3 coding DNA: TGCGCCAGCAGTGGCGGGAGGGCCCTCGGGGACAATGAGCAGTTCTTC. The J gene is TRBJ2-1, the V gene TRBV5-1; the match to TRBD2 covers 9 bases. Trimming removed 5 bases from V and 5 bases from J; junction bases left unmatched: 11. This CDR3 spans 16 amino acids. Germline V gene lookup returns CDR1 SGHRS and CDR2 YFSETQ.

This clonotype was detected ten times or more. The CDR3 coding sequence is TGTGCCAGCAGCTTGGCCCCATATGGGGAGCAGTACTTC. Residues: CASSLAPYGEQYF. The chain recombines TRBV7-3 with TRBJ2-7; D call uncertain. The germline V gene has CDR1 SGHTA and CDR2 FQGTGA. V gave up 3 bases and J gave up 7 bases, with 13 bases separating them. This CDR3 comprises 13 residues. Based on the CDR3 plus reference TRBV7-3 and TRBJ2-7, the full variable domain is GAGVSQTPSNKVTEKGKYVELRCDPISGHTALYWYRQSLGQGPEFLIYFQGTGAADDSGLPNDRFFAVRPEGSVSTLKIQRTERGDSAVYLCASSLAPYGEQYFGPGTRLTVT.

The rearrangement joins TRBV29-1 to TRBJ1-1; D gene ambiguous. The CDR3 length is 11 residues. V shed 4 bases and J shed 1 base, with 4 bases lying between them. Germline CDR1 and CDR2: SQVTM and ANQGSEA. The CDR3: CSVVKNTEAFF. CDR3 bases: TGCAGCGTTGTCAAGAACACTGAAGCTTTCTTT.

This clonotype was recorded many times. This chain uses TRBV7-6 with TRBJ2-7; maybe TRBD2 (6 bases). The CDR3 runs 13 residues. Looked up from germline, CDR1 is SGHVS and CDR2 is FNYEAQ. Trimming cost V 5 bases and J 6 bases, with 14 bases left between them. CDR3 loop: CASSRLGGREQYV. CDR3 sequence (DNA): TGTGCCAGCAGCCGCCTCGGGGGTCGCGAGCAGTACGTC.